Listed here are 20 T cell receptor beta chains from one sample, sequenced in a study of T cells of healthy individuals. TCRdb used MiXCR to reprocess the 5' RACE reads, holding one entry per CDR3 protein. The data contain 50,000 to 55,000 distinct CDR3 sequences, about 15% of them singletons. The receptors derive from a human donor in good health.

This clonotype has only a few counts. The chain joins TRBV29-1 to TRBJ1-1; 8 nucleotides line up with TRBD1. The ends lost 2 bases at V and 3 bases at J; junction bases unmatched: 5. This CDR3 region has 14 residues. Germline V gives CDR1 SQVTM, CDR2 ANQGSEA. Here the CDR3 reads CSVEFTGGDTEAFF. DNA for the CDR3: TGCAGCGTTGAATTTACAGGGGGAGACACTGAAGCTTTCTTT.

The chain is built from TRBV9 and TRBJ2-3; TRBD1 aligns across 10 bases. The trim removed 2 bases at V and 4 bases at J, leaving 10 bases unmatched. Germline V CDR1 and CDR2: SGDLS, YYNGEE. This CDR3 is built from 17 residues. The CDR3 loop reads CASSVGAGTGVADTQYF. The CDR3 nucleotides are TGTGCCAGCAGCGTGGGGGCCGGGACAGGGGTAGCAGATACGCAGTATTTT. Complete variable domain (other parts from reference TRBV9 and TRBJ2-3): DSGVTQTPKHLITATGQRVTLRCSPRSGDLSVYWYQQSLDQGLQFLIQYYNGEERAKGNILERFSAQQFPDLHSELNLSSLELGDSALYFCASSVGAGTGVADTQYFGPGTRLTVL.

This clonotype showed up just a few times. The V and J genes are TRBV6-2 or TRBV6-3 and TRBJ2-7; 7 nucleotides line up with TRBD2. The germline V gene has CDR1 MNHEY and CDR2 SVGEGT. V was clipped by 6 bases and J by 3 bases; unmatched bases: 5. The CDR3 length is 13 residues. The CDR3: CASRLTSYYEQYF. The CDR3 DNA reads TGTGCCAGCAGATTGACTAGCTACTACGAGCAGTACTTC.

The chain carries TRBV10-3 and TRBJ1-6; D is undetermined. Germline V gene sequence: CDR1 ENHRY, CDR2 SYGVKD. The CDR3 is 15 residues long. V shed 3 bases and J shed 0 bases, with 6 bases lying between them. Here the CDR3 DNA reads TGTGCCATCAGTGAAAGGAGCTCCTATAATTCACCCCTCCACTTT. This gives the protein CAISERSSYNSPLHF.

Many counts were recorded for this clonotype. CDR3 region: CASSDRGRGANVLTF. As DNA, the CDR3 is TGTGCCAGCAGTGACAGGGGTCGAGGGGCCAACGTCCTGACTTTC. The V and J genes are TRBV12-3 or TRBV12-4 and TRBJ2-6; 8 positions agree with TRBD1. V gave up 5 bases and J gave up 4 bases; unmatched junction bases: 4. The CDR3 has 15 amino acids.

The chain joins TRBV9 to TRBJ1-3, with unresolved D. Between the trimmed V and J ends, which lost 0 bases and 0 bases, there was a span of 7 bases. The CDR3 is made up of 15 amino acids. Germline V gene lookup returns CDR1 SGDLS and CDR2 YYNGEE. The CDR3 here is CASSVDPGSGNTIYF. DNA of the CDR3: TGTGCCAGCAGCGTAGATCCAGGCTCTGGAAACACCATATATTTT.

The rearrangement joins TRBV30 to TRBJ2-3; 8 nucleotides line up with TRBD2. Trimming removed 8 bases from V and 2 bases from J; junction bases left unmatched: 12. CDR1 is GTSNPN and CDR2 is SVGIG in the germline V gene (reference sequence). The CDR3 covers 15 residues. Here the CDR3 DNA reads TGTGCCCGGACCCGTAGCGGGGCCGACACAGATACGCAGTATTTT. Translating gives CARTRSGADTDTQYF.

This clonotype was seen a few times. This chain joins TRBV9 and TRBJ2-1, with 8 bases lining up with TRBD2. The CDR3 runs to 14 residues. In germline, CDR1 is SGDLS, CDR2 YYNGEE. The J segment lost 5 bases and the V segment lost 3 bases, leaving 4 bases of the junction unmatched. The CDR3 DNA follows: TGTGCCAGCAGCGGGCGGACTAGCAACAATGAGCAGTTCTTC. Translation: CASSGRTSNNEQFF.

This sequence joins TRBV10-3 and TRBJ1-2; D gene uncertain. The germline V and J ends were trimmed by 5 bases and 3 bases, with 10 bases remaining between them. This CDR3 region has 13 residues. Germline V gives CDR1 ENHRY, CDR2 SYGVKD. The CDR3 loop reads CAISLRGDYGYTF. The CDR3 nucleotides are TGTGCCATCAGTCTGCGGGGAGACTATGGCTACACCTTC.

For this clonotype: A much larger clone is a single base away; this may be a read error. The V call is TRBV30, the J call TRBJ1-1; D call uncertain. The length of the CDR3 is 11 residues. Germline values: CDR1 GTSNPN, CDR2 SVGIG (reference sequence). CDR3 loop: CIVERNTEAFF. In nucleotides, the CDR3 is TGTATAGTGGAAAGGAACACTGAAGCTTTCTTT. Drawing the rest from reference TRBV30 and TRBJ1-1, the complete variable domain is SQTIHQWPATLVQPVGSPLSLECTVEGTSNPNLYWYRQAAGRGLQLLFYSVGIGQISSEVPQNLSASRPQDRQFILSSKKLLLSDSGFYLCIVERNTEAFFGQGTRLTVV.

This clonotype was found many times. The chain combines TRBV5-4 with TRBJ2-3, with D uncertain. The CDR3 loop spans 15 amino acids. V lost 4 bases and J lost 4, with 16 bases in between. CDR1 and CDR2 from the germline V gene are SGHNT and YYREEE (reference sequence). Here the CDR3 reads CASSPVVSRADTQYF. The CDR3 nucleotides read TGTGCCAGCAGCCCGGTCGTCTCCCGTGCAGATACGCAGTATTTT.

This clonotype was counted at least ten times. In DNA form, the CDR3 reads TGCGCCAGCAGCCTCCCCCCAGCTACCTTGGACTGGAAACGGGATGAGCAGTTCTTC. The encoded protein is CASSLPPATLDWKRDEQFF. V and J are TRBV4-3 and TRBJ2-1; TRBD2 might be the D (5 bases). The length of the CDR3 is 19 residues. The germline CDR1 and CDR2 sequences are LGHNA and YSLEER. Trimming stripped 4 bases from V and 8 bases from J, with 30 bases between.

A few counts support this clonotype. The rearrangement joins TRBV24-1 to TRBJ2-3, with D maybe TRBD2 (5 bases). Germline CDR1 reads KGHDR; CDR2 reads SFDVKD. Trimming shortened V by 2 bases and J by 7 bases, and 18 bases separated the two germline ends. There are 16 residues in the CDR3. In DNA form, the CDR3 reads TGTGCCACCAGTGATTGGAGCGGTGCCCAGCCGAATACGCAGTATTTT. This encodes CATSDWSGAQPNTQYF.

The CDR3 DNA sequence: TGTGCCAGTAGTATGCGGGACACCGGACTACCAGAGACCCAGTACTTC. Translating it yields CASSMRDTGLPETQYF. The gene calls are TRBV19 and TRBJ2-5; D possibly matches TRBD1 or TRBD2 (6 bases each). V gave up 3 bases and J gave up 4 bases, with 18 bases separating them. CDR3 length: 16 residues. The germline V gene encodes CDR1 LNHDA and CDR2 SQIVND (reference sequence).

This clonotype was recorded many times. The gene calls are TRBV5-4 and TRBJ2-2, with 9 bases matching TRBD2. The V gene end was trimmed by 3 bases and the J gene end by 0 bases; junction bases not matched to a gene: 3. The germline V gene has CDR1 SGHNT and CDR2 YYREEE (reference sequence). This CDR3 has 16 residues. The CDR3, as DNA: TGTGCCAGCAGCTCGACTAGCGGAGCGAACACCGGGGAGCTGTTTTTT. It translates to CASSSTSGANTGELFF.

This chain joins TRBV29-1 and TRBJ2-3; 16 positions agree with TRBD2. V shed 6 bases, J shed 1 base, and the junction held 13 bases outside the gene matches. Germline lookup yields CDR1 SQVTM and CDR2 ANQGSEA. This CDR3 has 19 amino acids. The CDR3, as DNA: TGCAGCGTAGAAAATGTGGGACTAGCGGGAGGGCCGGGCACAGATACGCAGTATTTT. Amino acids: CSVENVGLAGGPGTDTQYF.

CDR3 in DNA: TGTGCCAGCAGTAGGTCAGCCGGGACAGCTTACTACGAGCAGTACTTC. Its protein product is CASSRSAGTAYYEQYF. The chain joins TRBV6-5 to TRBJ2-7, with 7 bases lining up with TRBD1. V dropped 5 bases and J dropped 3; count of bases not matched to a gene: 13. From germline, CDR1 is MNHEY and CDR2 SVGAGI. There are 16 residues in the CDR3.

This clonotype has at least ten counts. The chain couples TRBV24-1 to TRBJ2-1; TRBD1 aligns across 8 bases. V was pared by 1 base and J by 6 bases, with 10 bases of the junction left unmatched. The CDR3 is made up of 17 amino acids. Germline assignment: CDR1 KGHDR and CDR2 SFDVKD. CDR3 sequence (DNA): TGTGCCACCAGTGATTTTGGCGCCCCCGGACAGGGCAATGAGCAGTTCTTC. Its protein product is CATSDFGAPGQGNEQFF.

This clonotype was observed a few times. The chain carries TRBV27 and TRBJ2-6, with D possibly being TRBD1 (5 bases). Per germline, CDR1 MNHEY and CDR2 SMNVEV (reference sequence). V dropped 5 bases and J dropped 0 bases, with 8 bases sitting between them. The CDR3 is made up of 15 amino acids. The CDR3 DNA is TGTGCCAGCAGTGAGGACACCTCTGGGGCCAACGTCCTGACTTTC. Protein: CASSEDTSGANVLTF.

The table lists this clonotype with many counts. The chain links TRBV14 to TRBJ1-1; 8 bases map to TRBD1. The germline V gene encodes CDR1 SGHDN and CDR2 FVKESK. Unmatched junction bases numbered 4, after V lost 8 bases and J lost 2 bases. The CDR3 length is 13 residues. This CDR3 is CASRDRINTEAFF. The CDR3 DNA reads TGTGCCAGCCGGGACAGGATAAACACTGAAGCTTTCTTT.